This T cell receptor (beta chain) was found in a study of blood T cells in healthy people across ages. Sample-barcoded 5' priming and a J-beta primer mix drove a second PCR of about 6 to 11 cycles. CDR3-containing paired-end reads numbering at least 2.5 million came from each sample. TCRdb re-derived calls from the 5' RACE reads in MiXCR, one entry per CDR3 protein. Of about 780,000 distinct CDR3 sequences detected, less than 60% appear once; the ten largest clones hold approximately 18%. This clonotype is medium-sized in the sample. The CDR3 length is 12 residues. J was trimmed by 11 bases and V by 5 bases; bases with no gene match: 6.

V gene TRBV12-3 or TRBV12-4 combines with J gene TRBJ2-1; 7 nucleotides agree with TRBD1. This TCR was sampled from an elderly man in good health. The sequencing sample was made of blood. The CDR3 nucleotides read TGTGCCAGCAGTCCGACAGGGAGCAAGCAGTTCTTC. The encoded protein is CASSPTGSKQFF.